A single sample is the source of the 26 T cell receptor beta chains below, sequenced in a study of blood T cell repertoires in COVID-19. The table came from immunoSEQ multiplex PCR; TCRdb's copy has only in-frame clones and leaves some out. The table lists 47,000 or so clones, approximately 80% of them singletons. The source material was peripheral blood. The receptors here all came from a woman aged 55-75 years with acute or convalescent COVID-19.

V gene TRBV14 combines with J gene TRBJ2-1; D is uncertain. This CDR3 has 15 amino acids. Between the trimmed V and J ends, which lost 1 base and 0 bases, there was a span of 7 bases. The germline V gene has CDR1 SGHDN and CDR2 FVKESK. The CDR3: CASSQGVSSYNEQFF. CDR3 nucleotides: TGTGCCAGCAGCCAAGGAGTGAGCTCCTACAATGAGCAGTTCTTC.

V and J are TRBV5-1 and TRBJ2-7, with D perhaps matching TRBD1 (6 bases). The CDR3 length is 14 residues. Trimming removed 0 bases from V and 6 bases from J, with 13 bases in between. Germline V gene sequence: CDR1 SGHRS, CDR2 YFSETQ. The CDR3 DNA is TGCGCCAGCAGCTTGGGCCTAGAAGGGGGCGAGCAGTACTTC. Its translation: CASSLGLEGGEQYF.

The chain uses TRBV18 and TRBJ1-5, with 9 nucleotides matching TRBD1. Germline CDR1 reads KGHSH; CDR2 reads LQKENI. The CDR3 has 18 residues. Losses at the gene ends were 5 bases for V and 8 bases for J; bases not matched to a gene: 19. CDR3 DNA sequence: TGTGCCAGCTCATCCCGGGGGACAGGGCTCCTAGGAATGGAGCCCCAGCATTTT. Amino acid sequence: CASSSRGTGLLGMEPQHF.

This clone came up a few times. This chain links TRBV9 with TRBJ2-5, with 10 bases matching TRBD1. CDR3 length: 17 residues. Germline V gives CDR1 SGDLS, CDR2 YYNGEE. Losses at the gene ends were 4 bases for V and 4 bases for J; bases not matched to a gene: 13. This CDR3 is CASSPHPSGTGVETQYF. The CDR3 bases are TGTGCCAGCAGCCCCCATCCTAGTGGGACAGGGGTAGAGACCCAGTACTTC.

The gene calls are TRBV7-8 and TRBJ1-5; perhaps TRBD1 as D (5 bases). There are 15 residues in the CDR3. V lost 1 base, J lost 0 bases, and 7 bases lay in between. In germline, CDR1 is SGHVS, CDR2 FQNEAQ. The CDR3 DNA sequence: TGTGCCAGCAGCTTAGGACAGAATAGCAATCAGCCCCAGCATTTT. Protein product: CASSLGQNSNQPQHF.

The chain carries TRBV27 and TRBJ2-1; the match to TRBD2 covers 14 bases. The CDR3 has 19 residues. CDR1 and CDR2 from the germline V gene are MNHEY and SMNVEV (reference sequence). The J segment lost 3 bases and the V segment lost 4 bases, leaving 11 bases of the junction unmatched. CDR3 sequence (DNA): TGTGCCAGCAGTTGGGGACTAGCGGGGGCCGCGGACGACTACAATGAGCAGTTCTTC. Translation gives CASSWGLAGAADDYNEQFF.

The chain couples TRBV6-5 to TRBJ1-4, with D unresolved. Germline CDR1 reads MNHEY; CDR2 reads SVGAGI. V was cut by 6 bases and J by 0 bases, with 11 bases left in between. The CDR3 consists of 15 residues. CDR3 bases: TGTGCCAGCAGCCGTAAAACAGCAACTAATGAAAAACTGTTTTTT. This codes for CASSRKTATNEKLFF.

The chain joins TRBV19 to TRBJ1-2; D gene uncertain. The CDR3 runs 10 residues. The germline V gene encodes CDR1 LNHDA and CDR2 SQIVND (reference sequence). V lost 6 bases and J lost 5, with 4 bases in between. In DNA form, the CDR3 reads TGTGCCAGTAGCGCGTATGGCTACACCTTC. Its protein is CASSAYGYTF.

CDR3 sequence reads: CASSPSRRGQGYNEQFF. In DNA form, the CDR3 reads TGTGCCAGCAGTCCCTCCCGACGAGGGCAGGGGTACAATGAGCAGTTCTTC. V is TRBV27 and J is TRBJ2-1, with a tentative D call TRBD1 (6 bases). V was trimmed by 5 bases and J by 4 bases, leaving 21 bases between them. The V gene's germline CDR1 is MNHEY and CDR2 SMNVEV (reference sequence). The CDR3 is 17 amino acids.

This sequence joins TRBV9 and TRBJ1-6; a weak D match, TRBD1 (6 bases). Germline lookup yields CDR1 SGDLS and CDR2 YYNGEE. The V gene lost 7 bases and the J gene lost 0 bases, with 11 bases spanning the gap. The CDR3 covers 15 residues. The CDR3 here is CASGTGSSYNSPLHF. CDR3 DNA: TGTGCCAGCGGTACAGGGTCCTCCTATAATTCACCCCTCCACTTT. Full variable domain (rest looked up from reference TRBV9 and TRBJ1-6): DSGVTQTPKHLITATGQRVTLRCSPRSGDLSVYWYQQSLDQGLQFLIQYYNGEERAKGNILERFSAQQFPDLHSELNLSSLELGDSALYFCASGTGSSYNSPLHFGNGTRLTVT.

The chain carries TRBV28 and TRBJ1-2; TRBD1 aligns across 7 bases. Per the germline V gene, CDR1 is MDHEN and CDR2 is SYDVKM. After removal of 6 bases from V and 5 bases from J, the junction contained 9 bases not matched to a gene. The CDR3 runs 14 residues. CDR3 region: CASSPPGQLYGYTF. DNA for the CDR3: TGTGCCAGCAGCCCGCCGGGACAGCTATATGGCTACACCTTC.

This chain joins TRBV18 and TRBJ1-1, with 9 bases matching TRBD1. Germline CDR1 is KGHSH and CDR2 is LQKENI. V dropped 4 bases and J dropped 7; count of bases not matched to a gene: 13. The CDR3 totals 16 residues. CDR3 loop: CASSLGTGMSGDEAFF. CDR3 nucleotide sequence: TGTGCCAGCTCACTGGGGACAGGGATGTCCGGGGATGAAGCTTTCTTT.

This chain connects TRBV7-9 to TRBJ2-1, with TRBD2 identical over 13 bases. This CDR3 contains 18 residues. Germline V gene sequence: CDR1 SEHNR, CDR2 FQNEAQ (reference sequence). V lost 8 bases to trimming and J lost 3 bases; unmatched junction nucleotides: 13. DNA of the CDR3: TGTGCCAGCTCGTCAACGACGGGACTAGCGGGGCTCTACAATGAGCAGTTCTTC. Its translation is CASSSTTGLAGLYNEQFF. The whole variable domain, filled in from reference TRBV7-9 and TRBJ2-1, reads DTGVSQNPRHKITKRGQNVTFRCDPISEHNRLYWYRQTLGQGPEFLTYFQNEAQLEKSRLLSDRFSAERPKGSFSTLEIQRTEQGDSAMYLCASSSTTGLAGLYNEQFFGPGTRLTVL.

The chain joins TRBV28 to TRBJ2-7; D is possibly TRBD2 (5 bases). Between the trimmed V and J ends, which lost 3 bases and 7 bases, there was a span of 10 bases. Looked up from germline, CDR1 is MDHEN and CDR2 is SYDVKM. The CDR3 contains 12 residues. The CDR3 spells CASSLKRTEQYF. The CDR3 nucleotides read TGTGCCAGCAGTTTGAAACGGACTGAGCAGTACTTC. The full variable domain, with the rest looked up from reference TRBV28 and TRBJ2-7, is DVKVTQSSRYLVKRTGEKVFLECVQDMDHENMFWYRQDPGLGLRLIYFSYDVKMKEKGDIPEGYSVSREKKERFSLILESASTNQTSMYLCASSLKRTEQYFGPGTRLTVT.

CDR3 protein: CASTDSVGSRYGYTF. CDR3 nucleotides: TGTGCCAGCACCGACAGCGTGGGGTCCCGGTATGGCTACACCTTC. The chain employs TRBV18 and TRBJ1-2, with a weak D call TRBD1 (5 bases). This CDR3 contains 15 residues. Germline V CDR1 and CDR2: KGHSH, LQKENI. Between the trimmed V and J ends, which lost 8 bases and 5 bases, there was a span of 21 bases.

This clone has a handful of counts. V and J are TRBV15 and TRBJ2-1; D unclear. The CDR3 length is 12 residues. Trimming cost V 3 bases and J 9 bases, with 9 bases left between them. Germline V gene lookup returns CDR1 LNHNV and CDR2 YYDKDF (reference sequence). CDR3 DNA sequence: TGTGCCACCAGCAGTCCTTTGCGTGAGCAGTTCTTC. Its protein is CATSSPLREQFF.

The CDR3 sequence: CATGQGIGGQETQYF. CDR3 DNA: TGTGCCACGGGACAGGGGATCGGGGGCCAAGAGACCCAGTACTTC. The chain combines TRBV24-1 with TRBJ2-5; 10 positions agree with TRBD1. The germline V gene encodes CDR1 KGHDR and CDR2 SFDVKD. The trim removed 10 bases at V and 1 base at J, leaving 8 bases unmatched. The CDR3 consists of 15 residues.

V and J are TRBV5-5 and TRBJ2-7; a weak D match, TRBD1 (6 bases). Germline loops: CDR1 SGHKS, CDR2 YYEKEE (reference sequence). V was pared by 8 bases and J by 2 bases, with 11 bases between. The CDR3 is made up of 12 amino acids. CDR3 DNA sequence: TGTGCCAGTCACAGGGATACCTACGAGCAGTACTTC. This encodes CASHRDTYEQYF.

V usage is TRBV5-4 and J usage is TRBJ1-3, with D possibly being TRBD1 (5 bases). Trimming took off 0 bases at V and 0 bases at J, with 7 bases between the two ends. Germline CDR1 is SGHNT and CDR2 is YYREEE (reference sequence). The CDR3 is made up of 15 amino acids. This CDR3 reads CASSLGGGSGNTIYF. In DNA, the CDR3 is TGTGCCAGCAGCTTGGGGGGGGGCTCTGGAAACACCATATATTTT.

V is TRBV19 and J is TRBJ1-5; 9 positions match TRBD1. Germline V gene sequence: CDR1 LNHDA, CDR2 SQIVND (reference sequence). V was pared by 4 bases and J by 9 bases, with 10 bases of the junction left unmatched. The CDR3 contains 15 residues. CDR3 sequence reads: CASSTTGGRGVPQHF. CDR3 sequence (DNA): TGTGCCAGTAGTACCACAGGGGGCCGTGGCGTGCCCCAGCATTTT.

The V call is TRBV14, the J call TRBJ2-7; D might be TRBD2 (6 bases). Per the germline V gene, CDR1 is SGHDN and CDR2 is FVKESK. CDR3 length: 18 residues. V lost 3 bases and J 7 bases, leaving 28 bases between the germline ends. The CDR3 bases are TGTGCCAGCAGCCAGACGGTCTGGAAACAGACGGGGGAGAGGGAGCAGTACTTC. The encoded protein is CASSQTVWKQTGEREQYF.

In DNA, the CDR3 is TGTGCCAGCAGCCACCGAGGAAAGCTAGCGGGGAATGAGCAGTTCTTC. It yields the protein CASSHRGKLAGNEQFF. The rearrangement joins TRBV3-1 (or the pseudogene TRBV3-2) to TRBJ2-1, with 9 bases matching TRBD2. Unmatched junction bases numbered 10, after V lost 3 bases and J lost 7 bases. The CDR3 runs to 16 residues. The V gene's germline CDR1 is LGHDT and CDR2 YNNKEL (reference sequence).

The J gene is TRBJ1-3, the V gene TRBV19; D perhaps matches TRBD1 (5 bases). The CDR3 covers 14 residues. V lost 7 bases and J lost 4, with 14 bases in between. Germline CDR1 and CDR2: LNHDA and SQIVND (reference sequence). CDR3: CASNRPLEGNTIYF. The CDR3 DNA sequence: TGTGCCAGTAACAGGCCCTTGGAAGGAAACACCATATATTTT.

The chain has TRBV6-5 and TRBJ1-1, with 7 bases matching TRBD1. The CDR3 spans 14 residues. Germline V CDR1 and CDR2: MNHEY, SVGAGI. The V segment lost 10 bases and the J segment 1 base; nucleotides outside the gene matches: 9. The CDR3 protein is CAIQGIRGNTEAFF. CDR3 nucleotide sequence: TGTGCCATACAGGGGATCCGGGGGAACACTGAAGCTTTCTTT.

The chain recombines TRBV6-1 with TRBJ1-5; 9 bases agree with TRBD1. Germline assignment: CDR1 MNHNS and CDR2 SASEGT. V lost 3 bases and J lost 3; bases outside the gene matches: 3. This CDR3 has 15 amino acids. The DNA for the CDR3 is TGTGCCAGCAGTGATTACAGGGGGCTCAATCAGCCCCAGCATTTT. Amino acid sequence: CASSDYRGLNQPQHF.

The rearrangement uses TRBV28 and TRBJ1-2; no reliable D call. V lost 10 bases to trimming and J lost 5 bases, with 14 bases between them. Germline V gene data show CDR1 as MDHEN and CDR2 as SYDVKM. This CDR3 has 12 residues. CDR3 bases: TGTGCCACCAAACCGCAGGCGTATGGCTACACCTTC. Protein product: CATKPQAYGYTF.